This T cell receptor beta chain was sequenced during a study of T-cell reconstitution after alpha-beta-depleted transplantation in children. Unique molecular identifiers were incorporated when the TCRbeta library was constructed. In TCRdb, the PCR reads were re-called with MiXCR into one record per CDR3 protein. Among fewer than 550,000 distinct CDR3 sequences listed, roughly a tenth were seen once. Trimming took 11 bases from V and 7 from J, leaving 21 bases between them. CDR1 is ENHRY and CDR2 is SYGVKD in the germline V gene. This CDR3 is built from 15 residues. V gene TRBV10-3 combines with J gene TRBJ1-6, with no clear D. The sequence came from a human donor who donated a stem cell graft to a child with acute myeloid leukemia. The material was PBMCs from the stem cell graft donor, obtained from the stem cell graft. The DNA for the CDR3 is TGTGCCTCCACCCAAGAGACGGTGAAAAATTCACCCCTCCACTTT. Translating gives CASTQETVKNSPLHF.